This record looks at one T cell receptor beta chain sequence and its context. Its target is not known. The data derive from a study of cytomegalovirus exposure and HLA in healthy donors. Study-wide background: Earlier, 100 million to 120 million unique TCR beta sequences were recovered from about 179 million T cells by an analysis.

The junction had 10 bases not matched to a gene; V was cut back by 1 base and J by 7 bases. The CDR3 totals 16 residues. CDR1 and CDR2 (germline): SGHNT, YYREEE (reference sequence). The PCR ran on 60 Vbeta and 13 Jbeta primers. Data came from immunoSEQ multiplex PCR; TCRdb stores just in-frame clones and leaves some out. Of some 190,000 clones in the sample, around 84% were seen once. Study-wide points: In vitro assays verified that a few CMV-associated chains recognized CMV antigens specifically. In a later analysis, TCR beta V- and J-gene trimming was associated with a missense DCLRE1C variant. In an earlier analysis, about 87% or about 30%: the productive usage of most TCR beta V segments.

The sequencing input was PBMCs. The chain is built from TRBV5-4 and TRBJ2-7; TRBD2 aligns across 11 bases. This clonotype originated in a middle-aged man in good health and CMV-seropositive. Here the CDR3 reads CASSLNASGGPYEQYF. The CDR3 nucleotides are TGTGCCAGCAGCTTGAATGCTAGCGGGGGGCCTTATGAGCAGTACTTC.